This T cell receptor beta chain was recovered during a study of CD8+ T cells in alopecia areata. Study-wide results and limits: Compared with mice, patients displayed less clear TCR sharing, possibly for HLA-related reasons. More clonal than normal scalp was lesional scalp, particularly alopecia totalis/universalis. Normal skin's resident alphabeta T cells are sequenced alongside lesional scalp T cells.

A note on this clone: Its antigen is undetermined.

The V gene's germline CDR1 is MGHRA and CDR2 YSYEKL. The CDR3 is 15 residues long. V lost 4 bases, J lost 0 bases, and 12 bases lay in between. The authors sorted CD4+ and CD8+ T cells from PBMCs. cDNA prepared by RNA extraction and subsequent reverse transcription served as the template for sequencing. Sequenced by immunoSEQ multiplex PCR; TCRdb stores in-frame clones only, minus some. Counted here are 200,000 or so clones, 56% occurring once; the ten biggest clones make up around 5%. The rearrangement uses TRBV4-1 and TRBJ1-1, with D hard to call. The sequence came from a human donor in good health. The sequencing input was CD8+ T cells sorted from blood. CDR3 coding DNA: TGCGCCAGCAGCCCCCAGTACATAATGAACACTGAAGCTTTCTTT. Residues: CASSPQYIMNTEAFF.